The 9 T cell receptor beta chains in this list originate from one sample, sequenced in a study of T cell responses to AZD1222 COVID-19 vaccine. Profiled with immunoSEQ multiplex PCR; TCRdb holds only in-frame clones, not every one. The sample records about 180,000 clones, over 85% being singletons. The material was peripheral blood, obtained 28 days after the second dose of the MenACWY control vaccine. Receptors were obtained from an adult who received the MenACWY meningococcal vaccine as a control.

The chain combines TRBV30 with TRBJ1-3, with 7 bases matching TRBD1. Germline lookup yields CDR1 GTSNPN and CDR2 SVGIG (reference sequence). V gave up 1 base and J gave up 0 bases; unmatched junction bases: 6. This CDR3 spans 16 amino acids. CDR3 protein: CAWSGQGRSSGNTIYF. CDR3 DNA: TGTGCCTGGAGTGGACAGGGCCGAAGCTCTGGAAACACCATATATTTT. Drawing the rest from reference TRBV30 and TRBJ1-3, the complete variable domain is SQTIHQWPATLVQPVGSPLSLECTVEGTSNPNLYWYRQAAGRGLQLLFYSVGIGQISSEVPQNLSASRPQDRQFILSSKKLLLSDSGFYLCAWSGQGRSSGNTIYFGEGSWLTVV.

This clone was seen a single time. This chain joins TRBV5-3 and TRBJ1-5, with D perhaps TRBD1 (6 bases). TRBV5-3 counts as an open reading frame of uncertain function. The V and J ends lost 3 bases and 3 bases respectively, with 19 bases between them. This CDR3 is built from 17 residues. In DNA, the CDR3 is TGTGCCAGAAGCTCTACTTTCGGGGGCGCGAACAATCAGCCCCAGCATTTT. Translated, it gives CARSSTFGGANNQPQHF.

The rearrangement uses TRBV27 and TRBJ2-7; D ambiguous. CDR3 length equals 13 residues. Germline V CDR1 and CDR2: MNHEY, SMNVEV (reference sequence). Trimming removed 4 bases from V and 2 bases from J, with 9 bases in between. CDR3 amino acids: CASSSGFPYEQYF. CDR3 bases: TGTGCCAGCAGTTCAGGATTTCCCTACGAGCAGTACTTC.

The CDR3 region has the DNA TGCGCCAGTGGACCCAGGGGGTCCTCCTACGAGCAGTACTTC. It translates to CASGPRGSSYEQYF. The V gene is TRBV5-1, the J gene TRBJ2-7; 7 nucleotides line up with TRBD1. Germline CDR1 and CDR2: SGHRS and YFSETQ. There are 14 residues in the CDR3. After removal of 8 bases from V and 0 bases from J, the junction contained 8 bases not matched to a gene.

CDR3 region: CASSPTGAVNQPQHF. In nucleotides, the CDR3 is TGTGCCAGCAGCCCCACAGGGGCCGTCAATCAGCCCCAGCATTTT. This rearrangement joins TRBV7-8 to TRBJ1-5; 7 bases match TRBD1. The CDR3 sequence is 15 residues long. Germline V CDR1 and CDR2: SGHVS, FQNEAQ. The V segment lost 5 bases and the J segment 3 bases; nucleotides outside the gene matches: 7.

V is TRBV7-2 and J is TRBJ2-3; D possibly uses TRBD1 or TRBD2 (6 bases each). Trimming shortened V by 5 bases and J by 2 bases, and 20 bases separated the two germline ends. This CDR3 contains 17 residues. Germline V lookup: CDR1 SGHTA, CDR2 FQGNSA. CDR3 coding DNA: TGTGCCAGCAGCGTCGGGCCCGGGGGCTTCCTCACAGATACGCAGTATTTT. Translating gives CASSVGPGGFLTDTQYF.

This rearrangement joins TRBV10-1 to TRBJ2-5; D unclear. The germline V gene has CDR1 WNHNN and CDR2 SYGVQD (reference sequence). Trimming removed 2 bases at V and 5 bases at J, with 9 bases between. The CDR3 runs to 13 residues. CDR3 sequence: CASSEVLGETQYF. The CDR3 region has the DNA TGCGCCAGCAGTGAGGTTCTGGGTGAGACCCAGTACTTC.

The genes are TRBV6-2 or TRBV6-3 and TRBJ1-5, with 8 nucleotides matching TRBD1. The CDR3 has 15 residues. After removal of 2 bases from V and 6 bases from J, the junction contained 6 bases not matched to a gene. In germline, CDR1 is MNHEY, CDR2 SVGEGT. The CDR3 reads CASSYPRGRSQPQHF. CDR3 DNA: TGTGCCAGCAGTTACCCCAGGGGGCGCAGTCAGCCCCAGCATTTT.

The genes are TRBV7-8 and TRBJ1-5; a weak D match, TRBD1 (5 bases). The CDR3 covers 17 residues. Looked up from germline, CDR1 is SGHVS and CDR2 is FQNEAQ. Trimming shortened V by 2 bases and J by 7 bases, and 21 bases separated the two germline ends. CDR3: CASSLRGGTQVRQPQHF. The CDR3 DNA reads as TGTGCCAGCAGCTTACGTGGGGGAACACAGGTGAGGCAGCCCCAGCATTTT.